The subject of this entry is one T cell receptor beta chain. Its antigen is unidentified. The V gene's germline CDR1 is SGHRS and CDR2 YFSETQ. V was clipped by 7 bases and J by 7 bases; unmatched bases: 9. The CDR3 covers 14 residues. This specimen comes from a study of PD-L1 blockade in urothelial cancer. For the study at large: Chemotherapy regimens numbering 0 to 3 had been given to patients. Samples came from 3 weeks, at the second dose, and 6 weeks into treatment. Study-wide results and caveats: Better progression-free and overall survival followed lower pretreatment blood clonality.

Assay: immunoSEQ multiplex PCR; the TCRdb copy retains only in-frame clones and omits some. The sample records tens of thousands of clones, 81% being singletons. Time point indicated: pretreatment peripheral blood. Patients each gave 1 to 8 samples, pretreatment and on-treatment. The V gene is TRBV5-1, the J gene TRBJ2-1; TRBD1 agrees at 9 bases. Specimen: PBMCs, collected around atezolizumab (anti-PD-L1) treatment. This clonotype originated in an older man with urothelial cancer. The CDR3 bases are TGCGCCAGCGCTCCGGGACAGGGAAGAAATGAGCAGTTCTTC. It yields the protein CASAPGQGRNEQFF.